The 13 T cell receptor beta chains reported below all come from one sample, sequenced in a study of cytomegalovirus exposure and HLA in healthy donors. PCR used 60 Vbeta primers and 13 Jbeta primers. This table comes from immunoSEQ multiplex PCR, and its TCRdb copy is limited to in-frame clones, with some not included. The sample has about 120,000 clones, roughly 80% seen once. Sequencing used PBMCs. Receptor source: a man between 18 and 35 years old in good health and CMV-seropositive.

The chain is built from TRBV6-1 and TRBJ1-6; possible D gene TRBD1, 5 bases. The V and J ends lost 4 bases and 5 bases respectively, with 15 bases between them. The CDR3 is made up of 16 amino acids. Per the germline V gene, CDR1 is MNHNS and CDR2 is SASEGT. The CDR3 loop reads CASSVIRGSDNSPLHF. The CDR3 nucleotides read TGTGCCAGCAGTGTAATTAGGGGTAGTGATAATTCACCCCTCCACTTT.

As to this clone: Other DNA sequences within the sample encode an identical CDR3. The genes are TRBV30 and TRBJ1-4; D possibly corresponds to TRBD1 (6 bases). This CDR3 has 13 amino acids. V shed 0 bases and J shed 8 bases, with 10 bases lying between them. Germline CDR1 GTSNPN, CDR2 SVGIG (reference sequence). CDR3 coding DNA: TGTGCCTGGAGTGTATCGGGGGGCGAAAAACTGTTTTTT. It yields the protein CAWSVSGGEKLFF.

This sequence joins TRBV19 and TRBJ1-5; TRBD1 is a possible D gene (5 bases). Germline lookup yields CDR1 LNHDA and CDR2 SQIVND (reference sequence). The CDR3 runs to 13 residues. Trimming stripped 7 bases from V and 5 bases from J, with 12 bases between. The CDR3 spells CASTHQGDQPQHF. CDR3 DNA sequence: TGTGCCAGTACTCATCAGGGTGATCAGCCCCAGCATTTT.

The chain has TRBV6-1 and TRBJ1-4; perhaps TRBD1 as D (6 bases). Germline V CDR1 and CDR2: MNHNS, SASEGT. Trimming pared 5 bases from V and 0 bases from J, leaving 10 bases between. There are 15 residues in the CDR3. The CDR3 is CASSLQGPTNEKLFF. The CDR3 DNA reads TGTGCCAGCAGTTTACAGGGACCAACTAATGAAAAACTGTTTTTT.

The rearrangement links TRBV5-6 to TRBJ1-1, with D unresolved. V was clipped by 2 bases and J by 1 base, with 6 bases between them. This CDR3 is 13 amino acids long. In germline, CDR1 is SGHDT, CDR2 YYEEEE. The CDR3 spells CASSFAENTEAFF. In nucleotides, the CDR3 is TGTGCCAGCAGCTTTGCGGAGAACACTGAAGCTTTCTTT.

This clone was seen more than once but under ten times. The chain uses TRBV5-1 and TRBJ1-1; D is ambiguous. This CDR3 spans 13 amino acids. Per the germline V gene, CDR1 is SGHRS and CDR2 is YFSETQ. V lost 4 bases and J lost 5, with 12 bases in between. The chain's CDR3 is CASSLGTETEAFF. CDR3 in DNA: TGCGCCAGCAGCCTAGGCACGGAGACTGAAGCTTTCTTT.

This chain connects TRBV19 to TRBJ2-5; D is perhaps TRBD1 (5 bases). The ends were cut back, 7 bases at V and 4 bases at J, with 13 bases in the middle. Germline CDR1 and CDR2: LNHDA and SQIVND (reference sequence). This CDR3 has 13 residues. CDR3 in amino acids: CASKYRGSETQYF. The CDR3 DNA reads as TGTGCCAGTAAATATAGGGGCTCAGAGACCCAGTACTTC.

The rearrangement links TRBV4-3 to TRBJ1-1, with a weak D call TRBD1 (5 bases). With 0 bases removed from V and 3 bases from J, the gap between germline ends came to 8 bases. The CDR3 covers 14 residues. Germline-derived CDR1 and CDR2 are LGHNA and YSLEER. The CDR3 spells CASSQDPGDTEAFF. CDR3 in DNA: TGCGCCAGCAGCCAAGATCCGGGGGACACTGAAGCTTTCTTT.

V and J are TRBV27 and TRBJ1-1; no clear D gene. This CDR3 is 15 amino acids long. Trimming left V 0 bases short and J 1 base short, with 9 bases between. CDR1 is MNHEY, CDR2 SMNVEV, per germline (reference sequence). Here the CDR3 reads CASSLSGRGNTEAFF. The CDR3 DNA is TGTGCCAGCAGTTTATCAGGGCGGGGGAACACTGAAGCTTTCTTT.

The chain couples TRBV2 to TRBJ2-5; 7 bases map to TRBD1. Per the germline V gene, CDR1 is SNHLY and CDR2 is FYNNEI. The CDR3 length is 13 residues. Trimming at V came to 5 bases and at J to 7 bases, leaving 7 bases not matched to a gene. CDR3 DNA sequence: TGTGCCAGCAGTTTGACAGGGATGGTGACCCAGTACTTC. Its translation: CASSLTGMVTQYF.

The V call is TRBV4-2, the J call TRBJ1-1; D is possibly TRBD1 (5 bases). The V gene's germline CDR1 is LGHNA and CDR2 YNFKEQ. This CDR3 has 13 amino acids. V lost 3 bases and J lost 7, with 12 bases in between. For the CDR3, the DNA is TGTGCCAGCAGCCAGGCGGGGGTTGTTGAAGCTTTCTTT. Its translation: CASSQAGVVEAFF.

The chain joins TRBV6-5 to TRBJ2-4; 8 nucleotides match TRBD2. The germline gives CDR1 MNHEY, CDR2 SVGAGI. Trimming at V came to 5 bases and at J to 8 bases, leaving 5 bases not matched to a gene. The CDR3 runs 13 residues. The CDR3 DNA reads TGTGCCAGCAGTAGCGGGAGAGGGCACATTCAGTACTTC. Amino acids: CASSSGRGHIQYF.

This rearrangement joins TRBV10-3 to TRBJ2-7; possible D gene TRBD1, 5 bases. Deletions cut 8 bases from V and 11 bases from J, with 16 bases between. CDR1 ENHRY and CDR2 SYGVKD come from the germline V gene. The CDR3 runs to 11 residues. DNA for the CDR3: TGTGCCATCGGGGCAGGAACCGACAAGTACTTC. It codes for CAIGAGTDKYF.